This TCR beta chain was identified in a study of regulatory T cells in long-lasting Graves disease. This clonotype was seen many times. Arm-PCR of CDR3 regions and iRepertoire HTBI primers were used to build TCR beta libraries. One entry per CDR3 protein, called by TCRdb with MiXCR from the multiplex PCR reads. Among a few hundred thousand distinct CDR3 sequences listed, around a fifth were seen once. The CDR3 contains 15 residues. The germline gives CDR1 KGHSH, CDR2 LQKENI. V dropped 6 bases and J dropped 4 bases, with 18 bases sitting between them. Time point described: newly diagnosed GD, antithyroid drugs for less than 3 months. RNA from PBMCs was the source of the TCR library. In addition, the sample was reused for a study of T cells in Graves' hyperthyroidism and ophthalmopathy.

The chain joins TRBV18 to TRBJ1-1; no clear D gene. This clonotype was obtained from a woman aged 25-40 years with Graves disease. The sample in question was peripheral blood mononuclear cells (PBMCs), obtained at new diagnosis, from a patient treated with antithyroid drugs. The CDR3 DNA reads TGTGCCAGCTCCCCGATGGCTGGGGAGTCCACTGAAGCTTTCTTT. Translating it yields CASSPMAGESTEAFF. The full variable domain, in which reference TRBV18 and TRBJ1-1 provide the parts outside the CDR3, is NAGVMQNPRHLVRRRGQEARLRCSPMKGHSHVYWYRQLPEEGLKFMVYLQKENIIDESGMPKERFSAEFPKEGPSILRIQQVVRGDSAAYFCASSPMAGESTEAFFGQGTRLTVV.